The clone carrying this TCR beta chain has ten or more counts. Its antigen remains unknown. As for time point: persistent/refractory GD, antithyroid drugs over 5 years with positive TRAb. With RNA extracted from PBMCs as input, the TCR library was made. This entry belongs to a study of regulatory T cells in long-lasting Graves disease. Overall study findings and caveats: Limited sample numbers may have lowered accuracy. The study found persistent patients shared more public clonotypes (over 2,500) than new patients (around 1,000).

The TCR beta library used iRepertoire HTBI primers with Arm-PCR amplification of CDR3. The authors' processing: Across samples, around 60 TRBV and about 13 TRBJ segments were found. From the multiplex PCR reads, TCRdb called clonotypes with MiXCR, one entry per CDR3 protein. TCRdb's processing, not the authors', yielded these V and J calls. The sample yields about 470,000 distinct CDR3 sequences, 20% to 25% seen once. The material was peripheral blood mononuclear cells (PBMCs), obtained when the disease was refractory, from a patient treated with antithyroid drugs. This receptor was identified in a female donor with Graves disease.

The chain's CDR3 is CASSLAGWGVADKETQYF. The DNA for the CDR3 is TGTGCCAGCAGCTTAGCCGGGTGGGGGGTAGCGGATAAAGAGACCCAGTACTTC. The chain employs TRBV11-2 and TRBJ2-5; the D gene is possibly TRBD2 (6 bases). From germline, CDR1 is SGHAT and CDR2 FQNNGV. The CDR3 has 18 residues. Deletions cut 1 base from V and 3 bases from J, with 21 bases between.